One and the same sample provided the 30 T cell receptor beta chains below, sequenced in a study of blood T cell repertoires in COVID-19. The protocol was immunoSEQ multiplex PCR, while the TCRdb copy is restricted to in-frame clones and leaves out a portion. The data show 95,000 to 130,000 clones, with around four fifths seen just once and approximately 2.5% held by the top ten. The sequencing sample was made of peripheral blood. These receptors originate from a man younger than 40 with acute or convalescent COVID-19.

This chain connects TRBV30 to TRBJ1-1, with TRBD1 matching 9 bases. Trimming took 4 bases from V and 6 from J; bases not matched to a gene: 3. Germline V CDR1 and CDR2: GTSNPN, SVGIG (reference sequence). The CDR3 has 12 amino acids. The CDR3 DNA is TGTGCCTGGATGGGACAGGGAGCTGAAGCTTTCTTT. It encodes CAWMGQGAEAFF.

This clone was recorded once. This chain connects TRBV2 to TRBJ2-2, with D possibly being TRBD2 (6 bases). With 8 bases removed from V and 7 bases from J, the gap between germline ends came to 11 bases. Germline CDR1 and CDR2: SNHLY and FYNNEI. There are 12 residues in the CDR3. CDR3 residues: CASVSGRGELFF. The CDR3 DNA reads as TGTGCCAGCGTTAGCGGACGCGGGGAGCTGTTTTTT.

The rearrangement uses TRBV7-3 and TRBJ2-1, with 8 bases identical to TRBD2. Unmatched junction bases numbered 6, after V lost 0 bases and J lost 5 bases. Germline V lookup: CDR1 SGHTA, CDR2 FQGTGA. This CDR3 region has 16 residues. CDR3 sequence reads: CASSLTSSGSNNEQFF. CDR3 DNA sequence: TGTGCCAGCAGCTTAACGTCTAGCGGGTCCAACAATGAGCAGTTCTTC.

J is TRBJ1-1 and V is TRBV19; D is perhaps TRBD1 (6 bases). Per germline, CDR1 LNHDA and CDR2 SQIVND (reference sequence). The CDR3 totals 15 residues. Trimming removed 6 bases from V and 4 bases from J, with 18 bases in between. The CDR3 is CASSYLQGIGTEAFF. CDR3 nucleotides: TGTGCCAGTAGCTACTTACAGGGCATAGGCACTGAAGCTTTCTTT.

This chain uses TRBV13 with TRBJ2-3; TRBD1 is a possible D gene (6 bases). V was cut by 0 bases and J by 0 bases, with 13 bases left in between. The germline CDR1 and CDR2 sequences are PRHDT and FYEKMQ (reference sequence). This CDR3 spans 17 amino acids. The CDR3 nucleotides are TGTGCCAGCAGCTTAGGTACAGGGTTCGGGAGCACAGATACGCAGTATTTT. Translated: CASSLGTGFGSTDTQYF.

In its sample, this clone was seen a few times. The V call is TRBV19, the J call TRBJ2-1; 11 positions match TRBD2. Germline V gene data show CDR1 as LNHDA and CDR2 as SQIVND (reference sequence). Trimming at V came to 2 bases and at J to 0 bases, leaving 18 bases not matched to a gene. The CDR3 sequence is 22 residues long. This CDR3 reads CASSIRLAGSVPSGNSYNEQFF. DNA of the CDR3: TGTGCCAGTAGTATACGACTAGCGGGATCAGTCCCGTCAGGTAACTCCTACAATGAGCAGTTCTTC.

The table lists this clone with many counts. The gene calls are TRBV30 and TRBJ2-7, with 7 nucleotides matching TRBD2. V dropped 6 bases and J dropped 4; count of bases not matched to a gene: 9. Germline loops: CDR1 GTSNPN, CDR2 SVGIG (reference sequence). CDR3 length: 13 amino acids. In DNA form, the CDR3 reads TGTGCCTGCCTTCGGGGGGAGGGTTACGAGCAGTACTTC. Its protein product is CACLRGEGYEQYF.

This rearrangement joins TRBV6-5 to TRBJ2-5; D ambiguous. The germline V gene encodes CDR1 MNHEY and CDR2 SVGAGI. This CDR3 region has 14 residues. Trimming took off 5 bases at V and 0 bases at J, with 10 bases between the two ends. This CDR3 is CASSTDSHQETQYF. The CDR3 DNA reads as TGTGCCAGCAGTACTGACTCTCACCAAGAGACCCAGTACTTC.

This clone appeared a single time. This chain joins TRBV11-2 and TRBJ2-7; possible D gene TRBD1, 6 bases. Trimming removed 5 bases at V and 2 bases at J, with 13 bases between. Per germline, CDR1 SGHAT and CDR2 FQNNGV. The CDR3 has 14 amino acids. The CDR3 DNA is TGTGCCAGCAGCACCTCGACAGGTCCCTACGAGCAGTACTTC. It specifies CASSTSTGPYEQYF.

The V gene is TRBV9, the J gene TRBJ1-4; D is ambiguous. There are 15 residues in the CDR3. Germline CDR1 is SGDLS and CDR2 is YYNGEE. V dropped 0 bases and J dropped 3 bases, with 9 bases sitting between them. The CDR3 here is CASSVAAGSNEKLFF. CDR3 nucleotide sequence: TGTGCCAGCAGCGTAGCGGCGGGGTCTAATGAAAAACTGTTTTTT. The full variable domain, rest sourced from reference TRBV9 and TRBJ1-4, is DSGVTQTPKHLITATGQRVTLRCSPRSGDLSVYWYQQSLDQGLQFLIQYYNGEERAKGNILERFSAQQFPDLHSELNLSSLELGDSALYFCASSVAAGSNEKLFFGSGTQLSVL.

The chain uses TRBV3-1 (or the pseudogene TRBV3-2) and TRBJ2-7, with TRBD1 identical over 8 bases. Germline loops: CDR1 LGHDT, CDR2 YNNKEL (reference sequence). V was clipped by 4 bases and J by 12 bases; unmatched bases: 14. CDR3 size: 14 residues. The CDR3, as DNA: TGTGCCAGCAGCCTACACCATTCAGGGGGCGCGGCGTACTTC. It yields the protein CASSLHHSGGAAYF.

This clone is labeled as medium-sized. As DNA, the CDR3 is TGTGCCAGCACCGGGTATCGCCGGACTAGCGGGAGTTACAATGAGCAGTTCTTC. The encoded protein is CASTGYRRTSGSYNEQFF. The chain uses TRBV2 and TRBJ2-1, with 13 bases that match TRBD2. Losses at the gene ends were 7 bases for V and 4 bases for J; bases not matched to a gene: 13. The germline V gene encodes CDR1 SNHLY and CDR2 FYNNEI. This CDR3 region has 18 residues.

V gene TRBV30 combines with J gene TRBJ2-7, with D maybe TRBD1 (5 bases). V was trimmed by 3 bases and J by 2 bases, leaving 14 bases between them. Germline CDR1 reads GTSNPN; CDR2 reads SVGIG (reference sequence). The CDR3 runs to 14 residues. CDR3 DNA sequence: TGTGCCTGGAGACAGGCCTTCGAGGCCTACGAGCAGTACTTC. As protein: CAWRQAFEAYEQYF.

The chain joins TRBV5-1 to TRBJ2-5, with TRBD2 matching 11 bases. The germline V gene encodes CDR1 SGHRS and CDR2 YFSETQ. V lost 5 bases and J lost 7; bases outside the gene matches: 10. This CDR3 comprises 15 residues. The CDR3 bases are TGCGCCAGCAGAACCCCGGGACTAGCGGAGGGGACCCAGTACTTC. Its protein is CASRTPGLAEGTQYF.

The V call is TRBV11-1, the J call TRBJ2-1; 10 nucleotides align to TRBD2. The CDR3 totals 16 residues. With V trimmed by 3 bases and J by 7 bases, 9 bases remained unmatched. The V gene's germline CDR1 is SGHAT and CDR2 FQDESV (reference sequence). In DNA form, the CDR3 reads TGTGCCAGCAGCTTCCCACTAGCGGGGAGGCTTAATGAGCAGTTCTTC. Translating gives CASSFPLAGRLNEQFF.

The rearrangement uses TRBV5-1 and TRBJ1-3; D not resolved. There are 14 residues in the CDR3. Germline values: CDR1 SGHRS, CDR2 YFSETQ. Trimming stripped 4 bases from V and 0 bases from J, with 8 bases between. CDR3 loop: CASSLSGSGNTIYF. The CDR3 coding sequence is TGCGCCAGCAGCCTGTCGGGCTCTGGAAACACCATATATTTT.

This chain connects TRBV28 to TRBJ1-2, with 7 bases identical to TRBD1. The CDR3 is 14 residues long. The V segment lost 8 bases and the J segment 8 bases; nucleotides outside the gene matches: 14. CDR1 and CDR2 (germline): MDHEN, SYDVKM. This CDR3 is CASGIYTGVGGYTF. The CDR3 region has the DNA TGTGCCAGCGGAATATATACAGGGGTAGGGGGCTACACCTTC.

The rearrangement links TRBV11-2 to TRBJ2-7; 11 nucleotides match TRBD2. The germline V gene encodes CDR1 SGHAT and CDR2 FQNNGV. The CDR3 spans 15 residues. V shed 5 bases, J shed 3 bases, and the junction held 6 bases outside the gene matches. CDR3: CASSHTSGRFYEQYV. In nucleotides, the CDR3 is TGTGCCAGCAGCCACACTAGCGGGAGATTCTACGAGCAGTACGTC.

The V gene is TRBV30, the J gene TRBJ1-6, with unresolved D. Trimming took 4 bases from V and 8 from J, leaving 9 bases between them. The CDR3 runs to 12 residues. The germline CDR1 and CDR2 sequences are GTSNPN and SVGIG (reference sequence). The CDR3 sequence: CAWNLEDSPLHF. CDR3 DNA: TGTGCCTGGAACTTGGAGGATTCACCCCTCCACTTT. The full variable domain, completed using reference TRBV30 and TRBJ1-6, is SQTIHQWPATLVQPVGSPLSLECTVEGTSNPNLYWYRQAAGRGLQLLFYSVGIGQISSEVPQNLSASRPQDRQFILSSKKLLLSDSGFYLCAWNLEDSPLHFGNGTRLTVT.

The chain couples TRBV27 to TRBJ1-2; 11 bases agree with TRBD1. The germline CDR1 and CDR2 sequences are MNHEY and SMNVEV (reference sequence). The CDR3 extends over 17 amino acids. J lost 6 bases, V lost 6 bases, and 15 bases had no gene match. The CDR3: CASSTPPGQGVSNGYTF. Written as DNA, the CDR3 is TGTGCCAGCAGCACCCCTCCGGGACAGGGGGTTTCTAATGGCTACACCTTC.

This clone was seen once. The gene calls are TRBV5-1 and TRBJ1-6; 7 bases line up with TRBD1. The trim removed 0 bases at V and 10 bases at J, leaving 4 bases unmatched. This CDR3 region has 14 residues. The V gene's germline CDR1 is SGHRS and CDR2 YFSETQ. The CDR3 DNA is TGCGCCAGCAGCTTGGGGCAGGGGGGATCACCCCTCCACTTT. Protein sequence: CASSLGQGGSPLHF.

J is TRBJ1-2 and V is TRBV7-2; no definite D call. Germline lookup yields CDR1 SGHTA and CDR2 FQGNSA. The CDR3 has 16 amino acids. V lost 0 bases and J lost 0, with 11 bases in between. The CDR3 is CASSLAAVHPNYGYTF. CDR3 bases: TGTGCCAGCAGCTTAGCGGCTGTCCACCCTAACTATGGCTACACCTTC. Full variable domain (outside the CDR3, taken from reference TRBV7-2 and TRBJ1-2): GAGVSQSPSNKVTEKGKDVELRCDPISGHTALYWYRQSLGQGLEFLIYFQGNSAPDKSGLPSDRFSAERTGGSVSTLTIQRTQQEDSAVYLCASSLAAVHPNYGYTFGSGTRLTVV.

This sequence joins TRBV18 and TRBJ2-5, with TRBD1 identical over 8 bases. The CDR3 spans 15 residues. From germline, CDR1 is KGHSH and CDR2 LQKENI. J was trimmed by 2 bases and V by 3 bases; bases with no gene match: 5. Written as DNA, the CDR3 is TGTGCCAGCTCACCGGGGACAGGTAGACAAGAGACCCAGTACTTC. As protein: CASSPGTGRQETQYF.

This chain links TRBV4-1 with TRBJ1-6; no reliable D call. V was clipped by 1 base and J by 11 bases, with 6 bases between them. This CDR3 contains 12 residues. The germline V gene has CDR1 MGHRA and CDR2 YSYEKL. The CDR3 sequence is CASSQAGTPLHF. In DNA form, the CDR3 reads TGCGCCAGCAGCCAAGCGGGGACACCCCTCCACTTT.

The chain carries TRBV28 and TRBJ2-7, with 11 bases matching TRBD1. Germline V gene lookup returns CDR1 MDHEN and CDR2 SYDVKM. V lost 2 bases, J lost 1 base, and 1 base stayed unmatched. CDR3 length: 15 amino acids. In nucleotides, the CDR3 is TGTGCCAGCAGTTTAGGGACAGGGGGGTCCTACGAGCAGTACGTC. This gives the protein CASSLGTGGSYEQYV.

This chain uses TRBV6-5 with TRBJ1-4; TRBD1 aligns across 7 bases. J lost 10 bases, V lost 2 bases, and 10 bases had no gene match. The CDR3 contains 15 residues. CDR1 is MNHEY and CDR2 is SVGAGI in the germline V gene. CDR3 sequence reads: CASSYTQGPSTKLFF. CDR3 bases: TGTGCCAGCAGTTACACACAGGGGCCATCGACAAAACTGTTTTTT.

V gene TRBV7-3 combines with J gene TRBJ2-5; 10 bases agree with TRBD2. V shed 4 bases, J shed 4 bases, and the junction held 6 bases outside the gene matches. Germline V gives CDR1 SGHTA, CDR2 FQGTGA. This CDR3 spans 15 amino acids. CDR3 region: CASSSSGGVLETQYF. The DNA for the CDR3 is TGTGCCAGCAGCTCCAGCGGGGGGGTTTTAGAGACCCAGTACTTC.

This clone has more than one count but fewer than ten. The rearrangement uses TRBV6-4 and TRBJ2-3; the D gene is possibly TRBD2 (6 bases). V was trimmed by 4 bases and J by 1 base, leaving 6 bases between them. The CDR3 sequence is 13 residues long. Germline CDR1 is MRHNA and CDR2 is SNTAGT. In DNA, the CDR3 is TGTGCCAGCAGTGCTAGCGGCACAGATACGCAGTATTTT. Protein: CASSASGTDTQYF.

This chain uses TRBV7-3 with TRBJ2-5; TRBD2 matches at 8 bases. After removal of 1 base from V and 5 bases from J, the junction contained 6 bases not matched to a gene. The CDR3 runs 15 residues. Germline V gives CDR1 SGHTA, CDR2 FQGTGA. The CDR3 DNA follows: TGTGCCAGCAGCTTAAGCGGGACTAGTGGGGAGACCCAGTACTTC. It yields the protein CASSLSGTSGETQYF.

The V and J genes are TRBV5-6 and TRBJ1-1, with D maybe TRBD1 (5 bases). Trimming took off 4 bases at V and 12 bases at J, with 13 bases between the two ends. This CDR3 comprises 11 residues. Germline V lookup: CDR1 SGHDT, CDR2 YYEEEE. CDR3 loop: CASSAGPGTFF. In nucleotides, the CDR3 is TGTGCCAGCAGCGCAGGGCCTGGGACTTTCTTT.